What follows are 23 T cell receptor beta chains derived from one specimen sequenced in a study of T cells after posttransplantation cyclophosphamide. Repertoires were generated with immunoSEQ multiplex PCR, while TCRdb's copy carries only in-frame clones and drops some. The table shows about 31,000 clones, with 75% to 95% occurring only once. The naive gate required viable CD3+CD4+ or CD3+CD8+ cells with CCR7+CD45RA+CD45RO-CD95-CD27+CD28+ phenotype. The sequenced sample consisted of naive CD4+ T cells sorted from PBMCs. These receptors were obtained from an older woman in good health, CMV-negative, and a related stem cell transplant donor.

This chain links TRBV30 with TRBJ1-1, with D uncertain. Germline V lookup: CDR1 GTSNPN, CDR2 SVGIG (reference sequence). The CDR3 covers 16 residues. V was pared by 3 bases and J by 3 bases, with 20 bases between. The CDR3 DNA reads as TGTGCCTGGAGCCCAGATATTCAGCACGGGGACACTGAAGCTTTCTTT. It translates to CAWSPDIQHGDTEAFF.

V and J are TRBV5-1 and TRBJ2-5; TRBD2 matches 7 bases. The J segment lost 11 bases and the V segment lost 4 bases, leaving 11 bases of the junction unmatched. This CDR3 has 13 residues. Germline V gives CDR1 SGHRS, CDR2 YFSETQ. The CDR3 DNA reads TGCGCCAGCAGCCCATCGGGGGGTAGTGAGCAGTACTTC. Residues: CASSPSGGSEQYF. Filled out from reference TRBV5-1 and TRBJ2-5, the complete variable domain reads KAGVTQTPRYLIKTRGQQVTLSCSPISGHRSVSWYQQTPGQGLQFLFEYFSETQRNKGNFPGRFSGRQFSNSRSEMNVSTLELGDSALYLCASSPSGGSEQYFGPGTRLLVL.

This chain links TRBV6-9 with TRBJ2-3, with TRBD2 matching 8 bases. Germline loops: CDR1 MNHGY, CDR2 SVAAGI. CDR3 size: 17 residues. V lost 5 bases, J lost 2 bases, and 12 bases stayed unmatched. CDR3 in amino acids: CASSKGVSGEDTDTQYF. DNA of the CDR3: TGTGCCAGCAGTAAGGGGGTTAGCGGGGAAGACACAGATACGCAGTATTTT.

This clone occurred a few times. The V call is TRBV5-1, the J call TRBJ1-1, with 11 bases that match TRBD1. The ends lost 4 bases at V and 5 bases at J; junction bases unmatched: 10. The CDR3 runs 16 residues. Germline V CDR1 and CDR2: SGHRS, YFSETQ. DNA for the CDR3: TGCGCCAGCAGCGACGGGACAGGGGGATCTAAAACTGAAGCTTTCTTT. Translation gives CASSDGTGGSKTEAFF.

The J gene is TRBJ2-3, the V gene TRBV5-4, with TRBD2 matching 11 bases. Germline loops: CDR1 SGHNT, CDR2 YYREEE (reference sequence). Unmatched junction bases numbered 7, after V lost 4 bases and J lost 3 bases. This CDR3 contains 16 residues. CDR3 protein: CASSLRLAGTTDTQYF. The CDR3, as DNA: TGTGCCAGCAGCCTACGACTAGCGGGAACTACAGATACGCAGTATTTT.

This chain links TRBV28 with TRBJ1-2, with TRBD1 matching 9 bases. V trimming: 6 bases; J trimming: 1 base; junction bases outside the gene matches: 3. Germline loops: CDR1 MDHEN, CDR2 SYDVKM. This CDR3 contains 14 residues. The CDR3 spells CASRTGGNNYGYTF. CDR3 sequence (DNA): TGTGCCAGCAGGACAGGGGGAAATAACTATGGCTACACCTTC.

This clone was seen once. The CDR3 sequence: CASSLNLAGVRNEQFF. The CDR3, as DNA: TGTGCCAGTAGTCTAAATCTAGCGGGAGTTAGAAATGAGCAGTTCTTC. The chain combines TRBV19 with TRBJ2-1; 10 nucleotides align to TRBD2. There are 16 residues in the CDR3. V lost 5 bases and J lost 7; bases outside the gene matches: 11. Germline V CDR1 and CDR2: LNHDA, SQIVND (reference sequence).

The V and J genes are TRBV28 and TRBJ1-1; 7 bases are a match to TRBD1. Germline V CDR1 and CDR2: MDHEN, SYDVKM. This CDR3 region has 13 residues. V lost 5 bases and J lost 7; bases outside the gene matches: 7. The CDR3 loop is CASSPRGKGEAFF. For the CDR3, the DNA is TGTGCCAGCAGTCCCAGGGGGAAGGGTGAAGCTTTCTTT.

For the CDR3, the DNA is TGTGCCAGCAGCCACCAGGCGGGAAGCACAGATACGCAGTATTTT. Translation: CASSHQAGSTDTQYF. This chain links TRBV6-4 with TRBJ2-3, with TRBD2 as a possible D gene (6 bases). The CDR3 is made up of 15 amino acids. V was trimmed by 6 bases and J by 0 bases, leaving 13 bases between them. Germline assignment: CDR1 MRHNA and CDR2 SNTAGT.

The chain joins TRBV15 to TRBJ1-1, with D tentatively TRBD1 (5 bases). The ends were cut back, 1 base at V and 1 base at J, with 10 bases in the middle. The CDR3 totals 15 residues. Germline CDR1 is LNHNV and CDR2 is YYDKDF (reference sequence). CDR3 loop: CATSRGGAGNTEAFF. As DNA, the CDR3 is TGTGCCACCAGCAGAGGGGGCGCAGGGAACACTGAAGCTTTCTTT.

This chain's CDR3 is CASKTGGSTGELFF. CDR3 DNA sequence: TGTGCCAGTAAAACAGGGGGCTCCACCGGGGAGCTGTTTTTT. The chain couples TRBV19 to TRBJ2-2; 9 nucleotides agree with TRBD1. The CDR3 length is 14 residues. V lost 7 bases and J lost 4; bases outside the gene matches: 4. The germline CDR1 and CDR2 sequences are LNHDA and SQIVND (reference sequence).

The V and J genes are TRBV7-2 and TRBJ2-7; 12 nucleotides align to TRBD2. Germline V gene data show CDR1 as SGHTA and CDR2 as FQGNSA. The junction had 7 bases not matched to a gene; V was cut back by 5 bases and J by 5 bases. This CDR3 has 15 amino acids. As DNA, the CDR3 is TGTGCCAGCAGCCCGGTCCGGACTAGCGGGAACGAGCAGTACTTC. It encodes CASSPVRTSGNEQYF.

This clone was counted once. The CDR3 spells CASSQRWDRRLTDTQYF. Here the CDR3 DNA reads TGCGCCAGCAGCCAGAGGTGGGACAGGCGTCTCACAGATACGCAGTATTTT. V and J are TRBV10-1 and TRBJ2-3; 8 nucleotides match TRBD1. In germline, CDR1 is WNHNN, CDR2 SYGVQD (reference sequence). CDR3 length equals 17 residues. V lost 6 bases, J lost 2 bases, and 13 bases stayed unmatched.

The J gene is TRBJ2-3, the V gene TRBV7-2, with D maybe TRBD2 (6 bases). Germline CDR1 reads SGHTA; CDR2 reads FQGNSA. Trimming took 2 bases from V and 4 from J, leaving 13 bases between them. This CDR3 has 15 amino acids. The CDR3 region has the DNA TGTGCCAGCAGCTTACGGGCGGGGCCCCCAGATACGCAGTATTTT. Its protein is CASSLRAGPPDTQYF.

The gene calls are TRBV11-1 and TRBJ2-6, with 7 positions matching TRBD1. V gave up 4 bases and J gave up 0 bases; unmatched junction bases: 6. CDR1 SGHAT and CDR2 FQDESV come from the germline V gene (reference sequence). The CDR3 runs 17 residues. The CDR3 DNA reads as TGTGCCAGCAGCTACCGGACAGGAAACTCTGGGGCCAACGTCCTGACTTTC. It yields the protein CASSYRTGNSGANVLTF.

The gene calls are TRBV2 and TRBJ2-2; 10 bases line up with TRBD2. Trimming removed 6 bases from V and 2 bases from J; junction bases left unmatched: 6. The CDR3 totals 16 residues. Looked up from germline, CDR1 is SNHLY and CDR2 is FYNNEI. The CDR3 DNA sequence: TGTGCCAGCAGAACGGGACTAGCGATAAACACCGGGGAGCTGTTTTTT. Protein: CASRTGLAINTGELFF.

This chain joins TRBV5-6 and TRBJ2-3; D uncertain. The CDR3 spans 16 residues. Trimming removed 1 base from V and 0 bases from J, with 12 bases in between. The germline V gene encodes CDR1 SGHDT and CDR2 YYEEEE. The DNA for the CDR3 is TGTGCCAGCAGCTTGATTAGCCAGATTAGCACAGATACGCAGTATTTT. Protein: CASSLISQISTDTQYF.

This clone occurred once. The rearrangement uses TRBV29-1 and TRBJ1-1; the D gene is possibly TRBD1 (5 bases). The CDR3 contains 13 residues. Trimming removed 7 bases from V and 4 bases from J, with 16 bases in between. In germline, CDR1 is SQVTM, CDR2 ANQGSEA. The CDR3 here is CSAANTGVTEAFF. CDR3 coding DNA: TGCAGCGCCGCCAATACGGGGGTCACTGAAGCTTTCTTT.

This chain connects TRBV4-1 to TRBJ2-7; D is ambiguous. CDR3 length: 13 residues. CDR1 and CDR2 (germline): MGHRA, YSYEKL. The V end lost 0 bases, the J end lost 3 bases, and 6 bases lay between the germline ends. The DNA for the CDR3 is TGCGCCAGCAGCCAAGATTTCAGCTACGAGCAGTACTTC. Translated: CASSQDFSYEQYF.

The chain recombines TRBV5-1 with TRBJ2-3; 8 bases are shared with TRBD1. V was pared by 4 bases and J by 9 bases, with 4 bases of the junction left unmatched. In germline, CDR1 is SGHRS, CDR2 YFSETQ. The CDR3 extends over 12 amino acids. The CDR3, as DNA: TGCGCCAGCAGCCCAAGGACAGGGACGCAGTATTTT. Translated, it gives CASSPRTGTQYF. The variable domain in full, with the rest retrieved from reference TRBV5-1 and TRBJ2-3, is KAGVTQTPRYLIKTRGQQVTLSCSPISGHRSVSWYQQTPGQGLQFLFEYFSETQRNKGNFPGRFSGRQFSNSRSEMNVSTLELGDSALYLCASSPRTGTQYFGPGTRLTVL.

The genes are TRBV7-2 and TRBJ2-1, with a possible D match to TRBD2 (6 bases). V lost 4 bases to trimming and J lost 6 bases, with 13 bases between them. This CDR3 has 14 residues. CDR1 and CDR2 from the germline V gene are SGHTA and FQGNSA. The CDR3 sequence is CASSYRGSGNEQFF. CDR3 sequence (DNA): TGTGCCAGCAGCTATCGGGGGTCGGGCAATGAGCAGTTCTTC.

The chain links TRBV15 to TRBJ1-5; a weak D match, TRBD1 (6 bases). V was trimmed by 4 bases and J by 2 bases, leaving 15 bases between them. Germline loops: CDR1 LNHNV, CDR2 YYDKDF (reference sequence). The CDR3 consists of 16 residues. The CDR3 loop reads CATSINRDIGNQPQHF. In DNA, the CDR3 is TGTGCCACCAGCATAAACCGGGACATCGGCAATCAGCCCCAGCATTTT.

This clone was seen a few times. The rearrangement joins TRBV4-1 to TRBJ1-4; TRBD1 matches at 7 bases. CDR1 is MGHRA, CDR2 YSYEKL, per germline. This CDR3 is 16 amino acids long. The trim removed 2 bases at V and 8 bases at J, leaving 11 bases unmatched. CDR3 sequence reads: CASSQIREQGREKLFF. The CDR3 DNA sequence: TGCGCCAGCAGCCAAATTCGAGAACAGGGGCGAGAAAAACTGTTTTTT.